These 29 T cell receptor beta chains share one sample of origin, sequenced in a study of blood T cell repertoires in COVID-19. TCRdb's table, derived via immunoSEQ multiplex PCR, lists solely in-frame clones and lacks some. The sample records 130,000 to 150,000 clones, 70% to 85% being singletons. Sequencing input: PBMCs or T cells enriched from blood (not recorded which). The source is a man aged 50-59 years who had recovered from COVID-19.

The chain recombines TRBV6-5 with TRBJ2-7, with TRBD1 identical over 8 bases. The CDR3 is 14 amino acids. Losses at the gene ends were 2 bases for V and 6 bases for J; bases not matched to a gene: 6. From germline, CDR1 is MNHEY and CDR2 SVGAGI. CDR3 sequence reads: CASSYPGQGGEQYF. The CDR3 coding sequence is TGTGCCAGCAGTTACCCCGGACAGGGAGGCGAGCAGTACTTC.

The chain couples TRBV5-8 to TRBJ2-7, with no clear D. The germline gives CDR1 SGHTS, CDR2 YDEGEE. This CDR3 comprises 13 residues. V gave up 0 bases and J gave up 3 bases, with 7 bases separating them. The CDR3 DNA reads TGTGCCAGCAGCTTGGTCAGATACTACGAGCAGTACTTC. It specifies CASSLVRYYEQYF.

The chain is built from TRBV11-2 and TRBJ2-1; D is perhaps TRBD1 (6 bases). Germline CDR1 and CDR2: SGHAT and FQNNGV. This CDR3 contains 14 residues. V gave up 4 bases and J gave up 7 bases, with 14 bases separating them. CDR3 nucleotide sequence: TGTGCCAGCAGCTACCAGGGGTTAGGGAATGAGCAGTTCTTC. Its protein is CASSYQGLGNEQFF.

The chain combines TRBV18 with TRBJ2-2, with 7 bases identical to TRBD1. The CDR3 loop spans 15 amino acids. Germline lookup yields CDR1 KGHSH and CDR2 LQKENI. Unmatched junction bases numbered 6, after V lost 2 bases and J lost 6 bases. CDR3 nucleotides: TGTGCCAGCTCACCAGTTACAGGGGATTCCGGGGAGCTGTTTTTT. It specifies CASSPVTGDSGELFF.

The CDR3 protein is CASSFVGQGLGNTEAFF. DNA for the CDR3: TGTGCCAGCAGCTTCGTCGGACAGGGATTGGGGAACACTGAAGCTTTCTTT. This chain connects TRBV7-2 to TRBJ1-1, with TRBD1 matching 8 bases. There are 17 residues in the CDR3. The J segment lost 1 base and the V segment lost 3 bases, leaving 10 bases of the junction unmatched. Germline-derived CDR1 and CDR2 are SGHTA and FQGNSA.

The chain links TRBV30 to TRBJ1-1, with D hard to call. Germline V gene lookup returns CDR1 GTSNPN and CDR2 SVGIG (reference sequence). The CDR3 is 14 amino acids. Trimming removed 0 bases at V and 1 base at J, with 9 bases between. The CDR3 loop is CAWSVAGSNTEAFF. As DNA, the CDR3 is TGTGCCTGGAGTGTCGCAGGCTCGAACACTGAAGCTTTCTTT. Full variable domain (remainder filled in from reference TRBV30 and TRBJ1-1): SQTIHQWPATLVQPVGSPLSLECTVEGTSNPNLYWYRQAAGRGLQLLFYSVGIGQISSEVPQNLSASRPQDRQFILSSKKLLLSDSGFYLCAWSVAGSNTEAFFGQGTRLTVV.

This clone was observed a handful of times. The V call is TRBV28, the J call TRBJ2-3; TRBD2 might be the D (6 bases). This CDR3 has 14 amino acids. The V end lost 6 bases, the J end lost 1 base, and 11 bases lay between the germline ends. The germline CDR1 and CDR2 sequences are MDHEN and SYDVKM. CDR3 sequence (DNA): TGTGCCAGCAGCGCGGGAAGCGGCACAGATACGCAGTATTTT. Its translation is CASSAGSGTDTQYF.

The chain uses TRBV5-4 and TRBJ2-2; TRBD2 aligns across 12 bases. V trimming: 4 bases; J trimming: 7 bases; junction bases outside the gene matches: 2. Per the germline V gene, CDR1 is SGHNT and CDR2 is YYREEE (reference sequence). The CDR3 sequence is 14 residues long. DNA for the CDR3: TGTGCCAGCAGCCTACTAGCGGGGGGCGGGGAGCTGTTTTTT. Translation gives CASSLLAGGGELFF. Complete variable domain (other parts from reference TRBV5-4 and TRBJ2-2): ETGVTQSPTHLIKTRGQQVTLRCSSQSGHNTVSWYQQALGQGPQFIFQYYREEENGRGNFPPRFSGLQFPNYSSELNVNALELDDSALYLCASSLLAGGGELFFGEGSRLTVL.

The chain recombines TRBV18 with TRBJ1-5; possibly TRBD1 for D (6 bases). Looked up from germline, CDR1 is KGHSH and CDR2 is LQKENI. V was shortened by 6 bases and J by 0 bases, with 12 bases between the two germline ends. The CDR3 is 15 amino acids. CDR3 sequence (DNA): TGTGCCAGCTCGCCCGGGACACATAGCAATCAGCCCCAGCATTTT. Protein product: CASSPGTHSNQPQHF. Combining the CDR3 with reference TRBV18 and TRBJ1-5 gives the whole variable domain NAGVMQNPRHLVRRRGQEARLRCSPMKGHSHVYWYRQLPEEGLKFMVYLQKENIIDESGMPKERFSAEFPKEGPSILRIQQVVRGDSAAYFCASSPGTHSNQPQHFGDGTRLSIL.

In its sample, this clone was seen once. The V call is TRBV7-9, the J call TRBJ1-6; no firm D call. From germline, CDR1 is SEHNR and CDR2 FQNEAQ (reference sequence). V was pared by 7 bases and J by 7 bases, with 11 bases between. The CDR3 contains 13 residues. The DNA for the CDR3 is TGTGCCAGCAAACCAGAGAGGAATTCACCCCTCCACTTT. It specifies CASKPERNSPLHF.

This sequence joins TRBV7-6 and TRBJ2-7, with 7 bases identical to TRBD2. The CDR3 has 15 amino acids. Germline values: CDR1 SGHVS, CDR2 FNYEAQ. The trim removed 7 bases at V and 0 bases at J, leaving 9 bases unmatched. In DNA, the CDR3 is TGTGCCAGCACCCCGAGAGCGGGGAGCTCCTACGAGCAGTACTTC. Translating it yields CASTPRAGSSYEQYF.

V gene TRBV9 combines with J gene TRBJ1-3; TRBD1 aligns across 9 bases. The CDR3 loop spans 15 amino acids. Germline trimming cut 4 bases from V and 4 bases from J; bases unmatched to any gene: 6. CDR1 and CDR2 from the germline V gene are SGDLS and YYNGEE. For the CDR3, the DNA is TGTGCCAGCAGCCGGCAGGACAGGGGCGGAAACACCATATATTTT. It yields the protein CASSRQDRGGNTIYF. The whole variable domain, remainder taken from reference TRBV9 and TRBJ1-3, is DSGVTQTPKHLITATGQRVTLRCSPRSGDLSVYWYQQSLDQGLQFLIQYYNGEERAKGNILERFSAQQFPDLHSELNLSSLELGDSALYFCASSRQDRGGNTIYFGEGSWLTVV.

V and J are TRBV7-2 and TRBJ1-5; 8 bases line up with TRBD1. The germline V gene encodes CDR1 SGHTA and CDR2 FQGNSA. CDR3 length: 15 amino acids. V was pared by 2 bases and J by 6 bases, with 6 bases of the junction left unmatched. CDR3 sequence: CASSLYYRGSQPQHF. The DNA of the CDR3 is TGTGCCAGCAGCTTATATTACAGGGGGAGTCAGCCCCAGCATTTT. The whole variable domain, filled in from reference TRBV7-2 and TRBJ1-5, reads GAGVSQSPSNKVTEKGKDVELRCDPISGHTALYWYRQSLGQGLEFLIYFQGNSAPDKSGLPSDRFSAERTGGSVSTLTIQRTQQEDSAVYLCASSLYYRGSQPQHFGDGTRLSIL.

This chain links TRBV7-9 with TRBJ1-2; 10 nucleotides agree with TRBD1. Germline V gene sequence: CDR1 SEHNR, CDR2 FQNEAQ (reference sequence). The CDR3 runs to 16 residues. Germline trimming cut 2 bases from V and 3 bases from J; bases unmatched to any gene: 6. This CDR3 reads CASSLPPTGGHYGYTF. The DNA for the CDR3 is TGTGCCAGCAGCTTACCCCCGACAGGGGGCCACTATGGCTACACCTTC.

The rearrangement uses TRBV27 and TRBJ2-1; a possible D gene is TRBD1 (6 bases). Germline-derived CDR1 and CDR2 are MNHEY and SMNVEV (reference sequence). V was clipped by 6 bases and J by 4 bases, with 19 bases between them. The CDR3 is 16 residues long. The CDR3 reads CASSSQGSGLYNEQFF. The CDR3 nucleotides are TGTGCCAGCAGCTCACAGGGATCGGGTTTATACAATGAGCAGTTCTTC.

This clone came up once. The chain couples TRBV28 to TRBJ1-3; 7 nucleotides align to TRBD1. This CDR3 region has 14 residues. V lost 6 bases, J lost 1 base, and 3 bases stayed unmatched. Germline CDR1 reads MDHEN; CDR2 reads SYDVKM. The CDR3 DNA is TGTGCCAGCAGCTCGGGACAGTCTGGAAACACCATATATTTT. Translated, it gives CASSSGQSGNTIYF.

The chain links TRBV13 to TRBJ2-5, with a weak D call TRBD2 (6 bases). Germline V lookup: CDR1 PRHDT, CDR2 FYEKMQ (reference sequence). The germline V and J ends were trimmed by 5 bases and 5 bases, with 21 bases remaining between them. The CDR3 runs to 16 residues. The CDR3 protein is CASSPPGGGGGETQYF. The CDR3 DNA follows: TGTGCCAGCAGCCCCCCGGGTGGGGGAGGAGGGGAGACCCAGTACTTC.

The chain has TRBV5-1 and TRBJ2-1; TRBD2 is a possible D gene (5 bases). The CDR3 sequence is 15 residues long. Germline loops: CDR1 SGHRS, CDR2 YFSETQ. V lost 1 base, J lost 7 bases, and 15 bases lay in between. DNA of the CDR3: TGCGCCAGCAGCTTGACTACTAGTCCCGGGAATGAGCAGTTCTTC. Amino acids: CASSLTTSPGNEQFF.

The rearrangement links TRBV5-4 to TRBJ2-7; TRBD2 agrees at 11 bases. The V gene end was trimmed by 4 bases and the J gene end by 5 bases; junction bases not matched to a gene: 11. CDR1 and CDR2 from the germline V gene are SGHNT and YYREEE (reference sequence). CDR3 length equals 16 residues. CDR3 sequence: CASSQFSGGARDEQYF. CDR3 bases: TGTGCCAGCAGCCAATTTAGCGGGGGGGCCAGGGACGAGCAGTACTTC.

The table lists this clone with a few counts. Additional DNA sequences in this sample encode the identical CDR3. The V call is TRBV6-5, the J call TRBJ1-2; D call uncertain. The CDR3 contains 12 residues. Germline V gene sequence: CDR1 MNHEY, CDR2 SVGAGI. Trimming removed 2 bases at V and 8 bases at J, with 9 bases between. CDR3 amino acids: CASSYRGYGYTF. DNA for the CDR3: TGTGCCAGCAGTTACCGGGGTTACGGCTACACCTTC.

V is TRBV5-1 and J is TRBJ1-2; maybe TRBD1 (5 bases). CDR1 is SGHRS, CDR2 YFSETQ, per germline. The germline V and J ends were trimmed by 4 bases and 5 bases, with 15 bases remaining between them. The CDR3 loop spans 14 amino acids. The CDR3 reads CASSPDGQKYGYTF. The DNA of the CDR3 is TGCGCCAGCAGCCCGGACGGACAAAAATATGGCTACACCTTC.

The V and J genes are TRBV28 and TRBJ1-2; 8 bases fit TRBD1. The trim removed 7 bases at V and 8 bases at J, leaving 9 bases unmatched. Germline V lookup: CDR1 MDHEN, CDR2 SYDVKM. There are 13 residues in the CDR3. CDR3 in DNA: TGTGCCAGCAACCTACAGGGGGTCGGGGGCTACACCTTC. It codes for CASNLQGVGGYTF.

The V and J genes are TRBV5-1 and TRBJ1-3; 7 positions match TRBD1. The CDR3 consists of 14 residues. V was clipped by 4 bases and J by 2 bases; unmatched bases: 3. Germline CDR1 SGHRS, CDR2 YFSETQ. The CDR3 DNA follows: TGCGCCAGCAGCCACACAGGGGCTGGAAACACCATATATTTT. It specifies CASSHTGAGNTIYF.

The chain is built from TRBV7-9 and TRBJ1-5; D unclear. Per germline, CDR1 SEHNR and CDR2 FQNEAQ (reference sequence). The CDR3 covers 16 residues. V shed 4 bases and J shed 0 bases, with 13 bases lying between them. DNA of the CDR3: TGTGCCAGCAGCTCCACAGTGGAATATAGCAATCAGCCCCAGCATTTT. Its protein product is CASSSTVEYSNQPQHF.

The genes are TRBV7-2 and TRBJ1-1; 9 nucleotides agree with TRBD1. V was clipped by 1 base and J by 7 bases; unmatched bases: 4. The CDR3 is 14 amino acids. CDR1 is SGHTA and CDR2 is FQGNSA in the germline V gene. CDR3 sequence (DNA): TGTGCCAGCAGCTTAGACAGGGGGCGAGGTGAAGCTTTCTTT. This encodes CASSLDRGRGEAFF.

This clone was detected once. The V gene is TRBV7-8, the J gene TRBJ2-1; 11 nucleotides align to TRBD2. The CDR3 totals 20 residues. V gave up 5 bases and J gave up 0 bases; unmatched junction bases: 15. In germline, CDR1 is SGHVS, CDR2 FQNEAQ. CDR3 DNA sequence: TGTGCCAGCAGCCAAAACCCCCCTAGCGGGGGGATAAGCTCCTACAATGAGCAGTTCTTC. Protein: CASSQNPPSGGISSYNEQFF.

This sequence joins TRBV18 and TRBJ2-6; no definite D call. From germline, CDR1 is KGHSH and CDR2 LQKENI. Trimming left V 4 bases short and J 0 bases short, with 7 bases between. The CDR3 length is 15 residues. CDR3 sequence (DNA): TGTGCCAGCTCACTTACTAACTCTGGGGCCAACGTCCTGACTTTC. Its protein product is CASSLTNSGANVLTF. The full variable domain, completed using reference TRBV18 and TRBJ2-6, is NAGVMQNPRHLVRRRGQEARLRCSPMKGHSHVYWYRQLPEEGLKFMVYLQKENIIDESGMPKERFSAEFPKEGPSILRIQQVVRGDSAAYFCASSLTNSGANVLTFGAGSRLTVL.

The rearrangement uses TRBV5-1 and TRBJ1-2; TRBD1 is a possible D gene (5 bases). The V gene's germline CDR1 is SGHRS and CDR2 YFSETQ. Trimming stripped 4 bases from V and 2 bases from J, with 15 bases between. This CDR3 spans 15 amino acids. The CDR3 DNA follows: TGCGCCAGCAGCCCGAAAAGCAGGGTAAACTATGGCTACACCTTC. It encodes CASSPKSRVNYGYTF.

This clone occurred once. The chain combines TRBV27 with TRBJ1-1; D is possibly TRBD1 (6 bases). CDR1 is MNHEY and CDR2 is SMNVEV in the germline V gene (reference sequence). V lost 2 bases to trimming and J lost 4 bases, with 14 bases between them. CDR3 length: 15 amino acids. This chain's CDR3 is CASSLLKGGVTEAFF. For the CDR3, the DNA is TGTGCCAGCAGTTTACTAAAGGGGGGGGTCACTGAAGCTTTCTTT.